This paragraph reports one TCR beta chain. The source of the sample is a study of shared clonotypes between healthy human individuals. The CDR3 is made up of 13 amino acids. The germline V gene encodes CDR1 LNHDA and CDR2 SQIVND (reference sequence). V dropped 6 bases and J dropped 0 bases, with 5 bases sitting between them. This table comes from immunoSEQ multiplex PCR, and its TCRdb copy is limited to in-frame clones, with some not included. The sample contains just over 2,000,000 clones, 85% to 95% of which appear only once. Sequenced material: naive CD4+ T cells sorted from blood. Regarding subset: CD45RA+ positively selected. The rearrangement uses TRBV19 and TRBJ2-2; the D is unclear. This sequence was found in a man between 18 and 35 years old in good health. The CDR3 bases are TGTGCCAGTAGAGAAACGAACACCGGGGAGCTGTTTTTT. Translated: CASRETNTGELFF.